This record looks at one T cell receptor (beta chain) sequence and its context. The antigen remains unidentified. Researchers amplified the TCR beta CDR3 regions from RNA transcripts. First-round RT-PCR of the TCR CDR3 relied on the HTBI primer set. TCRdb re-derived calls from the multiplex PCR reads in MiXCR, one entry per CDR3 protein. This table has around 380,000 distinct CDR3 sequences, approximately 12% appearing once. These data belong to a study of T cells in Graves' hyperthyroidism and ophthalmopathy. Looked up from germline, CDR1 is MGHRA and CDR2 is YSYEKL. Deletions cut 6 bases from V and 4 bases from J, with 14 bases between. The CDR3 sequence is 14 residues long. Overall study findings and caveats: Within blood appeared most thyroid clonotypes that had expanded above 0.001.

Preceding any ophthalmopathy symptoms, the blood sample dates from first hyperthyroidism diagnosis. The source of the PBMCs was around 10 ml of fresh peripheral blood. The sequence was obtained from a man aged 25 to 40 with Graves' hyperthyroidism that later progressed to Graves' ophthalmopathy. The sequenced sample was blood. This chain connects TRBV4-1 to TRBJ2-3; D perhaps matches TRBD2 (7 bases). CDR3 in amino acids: CASSRGADPDTQYF. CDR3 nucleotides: TGCGCCAGCAGTCGGGGGGCTGATCCAGATACGCAGTATTTT.